This TCR beta chain was sequenced in a study of liver allograft versus peripheral blood T cells. Looking at the study overall: Within transplanted livers, the T cell receptor repertoires were examined and compared against the repertoires present in the peripheral blood of liver transplant recipients.

TCRdb recomputed calls from the reads with MiXCR, one row per CDR3 protein. Of 7,900 or so distinct CDR3 sequences listed, less than 20% were seen once; the top ten hold 3.5% to 4.5%. By proportion, this clonotype is medium-sized (0.01 to 0.1%). This CDR3 has 15 residues. Per germline, CDR1 MNHNY and CDR2 SVGAGI (reference sequence). V gave up 2 bases and J gave up 10 bases, with 15 bases separating them. The receptor was derived from a human patient who had a liver transplant. Part of the T cells may come from the graft donor. The chain employs TRBV6-6 and TRBJ1-6; no reliable D call. In DNA form, the CDR3 reads TGTGCCAGCAGTTACGATACCGGAGTCAGGTCACCCCTCCACTTT. It translates to CASSYDTGVRSPLHF.